This is a list of T cell receptor beta chains from one sample in a study of blood T cells in healthy people across ages. Using its own MiXCR run on the 5' RACE reads, TCRdb lists one record per CDR3 protein. Of some 690,000 distinct CDR3 sequences detected, about 20% appear once; the ten largest clones hold about 20%. The sequenced sample was blood. Every receptor here comes from a man aged 70 or older in good health. Both conserved end residues are part of each CDR3. D genes are given only for firm matches. Only some rows state a clone size, as once, few, many or a class for expanded clones.

d_gene: TRBD2
v_gene: TRBV5-6
abundance: NA
j_gene: TRBJ2-3
CDR3nt: TGTGCCAGCAGCTCAAGACTAGCGCCCCTCACAGATACGCAGTATTTT
CDR3aa: CASSSRLAPLTDTQYF

d_gene: NA
v_gene: TRBV12-3/TRBV12-4
abundance: few
j_gene: TRBJ1-4
CDR3nt: TGTGCCAGCAGCGGTGGGCGCATAAATGAAAAACTGTTTTTT
CDR3aa: CASSGGRINEKLFF

d_gene: TRBD1
v_gene: TRBV10-3
abundance: NA
j_gene: TRBJ2-7
CDR3nt: TGTGCCATCAGATACCATGGGACAGTGAATTACAGGAGGCGTTGTTACGAGCAGTACTTC
CDR3aa: CAIRYHGTVNYRRRCYEQYF

d_gene: NA
v_gene: TRBV3-1
abundance: NA
j_gene: TRBJ1-1
CDR3nt: TGTGCCAGCAGGGAGGTGGGCACTGAAGCTTTCTTT
CDR3aa: CASREVGTEAFF

d_gene: NA
v_gene: TRBV7-2
abundance: few
j_gene: TRBJ1-6
CDR3nt: TGTGCCAGCACCCTATTCGGGGGGTATAATTCACCCCTCCACTTT
CDR3aa: CASTLFGGYNSPLHF

d_gene: NA
v_gene: TRBV5-1
abundance: few
j_gene: TRBJ1-5
CDR3nt: TGCGCCAGCAGCTTGGCAACCGGGGTTCAGCCCCAGCATTTT
CDR3aa: CASSLATGVQPQHF

d_gene: NA
v_gene: TRBV3-1
abundance: NA
j_gene: TRBJ2-7
CDR3nt: TGTGCCAGCAGCCAAGCGGGGAACGAGCAGTACTTC
CDR3aa: CASSQAGNEQYF

d_gene: TRBD1
v_gene: TRBV7-9
abundance: NA
j_gene: TRBJ2-1
CDR3nt: TGTGCCAGCAGCCGGACAGGGGCCGTGTCCTACAATGAGCAGTTCTTC
CDR3aa: CASSRTGAVSYNEQFF

d_gene: TRBD2
v_gene: TRBV13
abundance: NA
j_gene: TRBJ2-7
CDR3nt: TGTGCCAGCAGGGGGGGGTACTCCTACGAGCAGTACTTC
CDR3aa: CASRGGYSYEQYF

d_gene: TRBD1
v_gene: TRBV5-1
abundance: NA
j_gene: TRBJ1-5
CDR3nt: TGCGCCAGCAGCTTGGGACAGGGGTACAATCAGCCCCAGCATTTT
CDR3aa: CASSLGQGYNQPQHF

d_gene: TRBD2
v_gene: TRBV5-1
abundance: few
j_gene: TRBJ2-2
CDR3nt: TGCGCCAGCAGCTCCTCAGGTGGGAGGGCCTCAGGCACCGGGGAGCTGTTTTTT
CDR3aa: CASSSSGGRASGTGELFF

d_gene: TRBD1
v_gene: TRBV10-3
abundance: NA
j_gene: TRBJ1-5
CDR3nt: TGTGCCACCCAACCCGGGACAGGGGTTCAGCCCCAGCATTTT
CDR3aa: CATQPGTGVQPQHF

d_gene: NA
v_gene: TRBV20-1
abundance: NA
j_gene: TRBJ1-2
CDR3nt: TGCAGTGCTAGAGTCGGATTTAACTATGGCTACACCTTC
CDR3aa: CSARVGFNYGYTF

d_gene: NA
v_gene: TRBV6-1
abundance: NA
j_gene: TRBJ2-6
CDR3nt: TGTGCCAGCAGACTTTGGACTACTGGGGCCAACGTCCTGACTTTC
CDR3aa: CASRLWTTGANVLTF

d_gene: NA
v_gene: TRBV6-5
abundance: NA
j_gene: TRBJ2-5
CDR3nt: TGTGCCAGCAGTTACTCGAGAAGTTTGCAGACCCAGTACTTC
CDR3aa: CASSYSRSLQTQYF

d_gene: NA
v_gene: TRBV18
abundance: NA
j_gene: TRBJ2-4
CDR3nt: TGTGCCAGCTCACCAATGGACCACCAAGCCAAAAACATTCAGTACTTC
CDR3aa: CASSPMDHQAKNIQYF

d_gene: NA
v_gene: TRBV7-2
abundance: NA
j_gene: TRBJ1-3
CDR3nt: TGTGCCAGCAGCTCGTCCAAGGGTGCTGGAAACACCATATATTTT
CDR3aa: CASSSSKGAGNTIYF

d_gene: NA
v_gene: TRBV21-1
abundance: NA
j_gene: TRBJ1-1
CDR3nt: TGTGCCAGCAGAAGGACAGATGAGAGGGGCGAAGCTTTCTTT
CDR3aa: CASRRTDERGEAFF

d_gene: TRBD2
v_gene: TRBV6-5
abundance: many
j_gene: TRBJ2-3
CDR3nt: TGTGCCAGCAGTTACTCGAGTGGGGGGGGAGTGGATACGCAGTATTTT
CDR3aa: CASSYSSGGGVDTQYF

d_gene: TRBD2
v_gene: TRBV7-7
abundance: NA
j_gene: TRBJ2-5
CDR3nt: TGTGCCAGCAGTTATAGCCTAGCGGTACGAGAGACCCAGTACTTC
CDR3aa: CASSYSLAVRETQYF

d_gene: NA
v_gene: TRBV29-1
abundance: few
j_gene: TRBJ1-1
CDR3nt: TGCAGCGCCGGGGGGCAGGCCAGCACTGAAGCTTTCTTT
CDR3aa: CSAGGQASTEAFF

d_gene: NA
v_gene: TRBV20-1
abundance: NA
j_gene: TRBJ1-2
CDR3nt: TGCAGTGCTAGAGTTGGGAACATCGCAAACTATGGCTACACCTTC
CDR3aa: CSARVGNIANYGYTF

d_gene: TRBD1
v_gene: TRBV29-1
abundance: NA
j_gene: TRBJ1-1
CDR3nt: TGCAGCGCGCTCAGGGGGCTCGATAGCACTGAAGCTTTCTTT
CDR3aa: CSALRGLDSTEAFF

d_gene: TRBD1
v_gene: TRBV27
abundance: few
j_gene: TRBJ2-4
CDR3nt: TGTGCCAGCAGTCCCACCGACAGGGTCGGGTTTTTGGACATTCAGTACTTC
CDR3aa: CASSPTDRVGFLDIQYF

d_gene: NA
v_gene: TRBV7-2
abundance: few
j_gene: TRBJ1-3
CDR3nt: TGTGCCAGCAGCCGACAGTCCCAGTCCCTCTCTGGAAACACCATATATTTT
CDR3aa: CASSRQSQSLSGNTIYF

d_gene: NA
v_gene: TRBV12-3/TRBV12-4
abundance: NA
j_gene: TRBJ2-1
CDR3nt: TGTGCCAGCAGTGCGAGCGGTTCCTACTACAATGAGCAGTTCTTC
CDR3aa: CASSASGSYYNEQFF

d_gene: NA
v_gene: TRBV6-5
abundance: NA
j_gene: TRBJ2-5
CDR3nt: TGTGCCAGCAGTGCTCCGGGCCCCGGGGCGGCCCAGTACTTC
CDR3aa: CASSAPGPGAAQYF